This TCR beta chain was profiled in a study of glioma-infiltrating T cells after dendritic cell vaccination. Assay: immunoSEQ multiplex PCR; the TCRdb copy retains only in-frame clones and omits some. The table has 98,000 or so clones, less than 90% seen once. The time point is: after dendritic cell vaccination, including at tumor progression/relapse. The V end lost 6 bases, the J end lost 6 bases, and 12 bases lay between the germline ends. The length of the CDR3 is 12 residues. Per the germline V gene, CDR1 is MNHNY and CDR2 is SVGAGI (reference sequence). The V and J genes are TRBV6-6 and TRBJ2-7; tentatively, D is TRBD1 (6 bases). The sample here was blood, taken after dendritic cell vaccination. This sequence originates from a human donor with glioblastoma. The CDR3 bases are TGTGCCAGCAGGGGACAAGTCAGCGAGCAGTACTTC. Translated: CASRGQVSEQYF.